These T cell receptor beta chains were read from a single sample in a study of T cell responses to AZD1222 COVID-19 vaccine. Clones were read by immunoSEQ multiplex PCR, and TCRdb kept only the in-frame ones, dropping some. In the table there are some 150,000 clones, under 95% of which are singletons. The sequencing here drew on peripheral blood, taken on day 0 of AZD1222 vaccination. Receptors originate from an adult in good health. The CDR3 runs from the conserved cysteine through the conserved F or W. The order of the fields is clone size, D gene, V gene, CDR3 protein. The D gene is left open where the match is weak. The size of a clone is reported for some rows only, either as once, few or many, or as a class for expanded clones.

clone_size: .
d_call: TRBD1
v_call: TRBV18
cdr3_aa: CASSPDREYYGYTF

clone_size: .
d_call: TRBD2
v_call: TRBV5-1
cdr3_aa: CASSSSGGGVYEQFF

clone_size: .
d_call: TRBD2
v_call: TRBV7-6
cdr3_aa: CASSYGLSGGPLSPRGAQYF

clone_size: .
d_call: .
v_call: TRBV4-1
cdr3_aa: CASSHRSANYGYTF

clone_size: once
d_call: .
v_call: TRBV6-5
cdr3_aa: CASSTELGRGSRYTF

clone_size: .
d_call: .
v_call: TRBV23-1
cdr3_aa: CASSQSGCSWYGYTF

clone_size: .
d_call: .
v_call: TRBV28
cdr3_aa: CASSPYARLNTEAFF

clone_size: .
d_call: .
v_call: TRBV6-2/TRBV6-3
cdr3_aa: CASSYGGAGYGYTF

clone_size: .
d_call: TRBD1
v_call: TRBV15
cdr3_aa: CATSSPDRGHYGYTF

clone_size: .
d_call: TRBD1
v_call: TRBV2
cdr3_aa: CASTVMGQGGTEAFF

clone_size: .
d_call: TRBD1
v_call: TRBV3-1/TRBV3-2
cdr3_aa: CATPPGTGVSSGNTIYF

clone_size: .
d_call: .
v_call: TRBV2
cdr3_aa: CASSGPGSYNEQFF

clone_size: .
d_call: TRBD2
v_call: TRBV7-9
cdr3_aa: CASSKAGGTNTGELFF

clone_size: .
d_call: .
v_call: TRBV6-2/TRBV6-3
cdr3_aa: CASSYQGSYEQYF

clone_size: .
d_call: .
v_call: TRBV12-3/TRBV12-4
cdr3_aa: CASSLERAQPQHF

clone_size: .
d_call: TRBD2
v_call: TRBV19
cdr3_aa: CASTNGERGGPDTGELFF

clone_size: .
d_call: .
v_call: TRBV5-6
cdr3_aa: CASSAGWDGYTF

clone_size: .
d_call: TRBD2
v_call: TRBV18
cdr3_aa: CASSSGTSSYEQYF

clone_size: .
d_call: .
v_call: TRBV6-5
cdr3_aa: CASRIQGRGEAFF

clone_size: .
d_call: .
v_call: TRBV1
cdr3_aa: CTSSQDESDTPNEKLFF

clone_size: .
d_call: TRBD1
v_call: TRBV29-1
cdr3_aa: CSVRSTGSEQYF

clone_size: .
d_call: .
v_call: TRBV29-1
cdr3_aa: CSVVEANRGYEQYF

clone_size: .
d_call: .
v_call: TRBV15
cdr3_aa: CATSRLYNEQFF

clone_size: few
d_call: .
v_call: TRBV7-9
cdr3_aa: CASSLMGVGYGYTF

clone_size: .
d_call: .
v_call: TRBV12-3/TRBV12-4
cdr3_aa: CASSLNAGDTQYF

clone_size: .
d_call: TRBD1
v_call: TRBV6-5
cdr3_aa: CASSYGSGGTYGYTF

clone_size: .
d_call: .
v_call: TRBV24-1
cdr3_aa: CATSDVDSNYGYTF

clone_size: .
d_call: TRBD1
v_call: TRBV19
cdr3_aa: CASSTNRGGGYTF

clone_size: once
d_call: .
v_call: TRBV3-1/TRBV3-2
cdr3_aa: CASSQDLRGEQFF

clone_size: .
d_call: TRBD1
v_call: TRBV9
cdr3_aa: CASSVHGQDGGYTF

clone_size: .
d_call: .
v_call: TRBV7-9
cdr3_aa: CASSVNRDYEQYF

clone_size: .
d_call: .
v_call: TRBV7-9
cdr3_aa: CASSATLNQPQHF

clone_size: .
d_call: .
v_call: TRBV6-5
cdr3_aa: CASSYGRASGNTIYF

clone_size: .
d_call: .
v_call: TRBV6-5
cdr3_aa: CASRFTGYEGYTF

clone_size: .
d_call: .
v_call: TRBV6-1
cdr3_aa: CVSSEFEASGANVLTF

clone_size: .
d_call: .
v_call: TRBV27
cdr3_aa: CASSLSTDSYEQYF

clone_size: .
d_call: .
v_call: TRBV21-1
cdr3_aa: CASSTLTGGGGQNNEQFF

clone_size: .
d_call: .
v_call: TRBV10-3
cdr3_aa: CAISEGGGGGYTF

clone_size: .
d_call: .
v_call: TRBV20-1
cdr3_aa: CSASRPPLGAFF

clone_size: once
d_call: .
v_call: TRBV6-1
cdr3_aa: CASSEMVSANQPQHF

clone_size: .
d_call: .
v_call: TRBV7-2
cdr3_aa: CASSLASSTDTQYF

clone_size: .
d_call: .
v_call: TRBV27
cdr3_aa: CASRPYRALVLLF

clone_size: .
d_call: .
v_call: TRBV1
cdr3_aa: CTSRDRVTEAFF

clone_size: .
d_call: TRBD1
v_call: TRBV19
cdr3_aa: CASRQPGQVYNEQFF

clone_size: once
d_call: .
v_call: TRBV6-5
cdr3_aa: CASRSYATNEKLFF

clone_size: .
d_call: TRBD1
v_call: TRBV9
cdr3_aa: CASSRSGQVPSGANVLTF

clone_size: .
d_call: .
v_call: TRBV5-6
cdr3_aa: CASSLEGLLAGELFF

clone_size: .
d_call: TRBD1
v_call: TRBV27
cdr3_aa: CASSARTGFNQPQHF

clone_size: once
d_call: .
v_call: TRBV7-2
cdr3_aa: CASSPEGGGINEQYF

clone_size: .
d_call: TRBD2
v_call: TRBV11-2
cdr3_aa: CASSSPGEGPYNEQFF

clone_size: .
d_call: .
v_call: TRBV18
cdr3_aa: CASSPGGSTDTQYF

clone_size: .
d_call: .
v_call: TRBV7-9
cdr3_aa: CASSQLVGEQFF

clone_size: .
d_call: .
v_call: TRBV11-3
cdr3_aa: CASSFGQGIDEQFF

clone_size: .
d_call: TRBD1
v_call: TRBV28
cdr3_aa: CASSWDRLGNTIYF

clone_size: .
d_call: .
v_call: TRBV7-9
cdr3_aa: CASSFVPGIEGTEAFF

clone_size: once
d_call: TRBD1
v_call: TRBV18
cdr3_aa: CASSQTGPTDTQYF

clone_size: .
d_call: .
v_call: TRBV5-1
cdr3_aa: CASSLGLAETGELFF

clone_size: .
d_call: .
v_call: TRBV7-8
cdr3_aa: CASSSRQNTDTQYF

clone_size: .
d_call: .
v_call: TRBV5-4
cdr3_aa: CASSFDREETQYF